The rows below give T cell receptor beta chains drawn from one sample of a study of blood T cell repertoires in COVID-19. Using immunoSEQ multiplex PCR, the repertoire was profiled, and TCRdb retains in-frame clones only, with some absent. The profile shows a few hundred thousand clones, over 80% of them singletons. What was sequenced was PBMCs or T cells enriched from blood (not recorded which). The source of these receptors is a woman aged 50 to 60 who had recovered from COVID-19. CDR3s include the opening cysteine and the closing phenylalanine or tryptophan. D genes are given only for firm matches. Size is stated for part of the rows, as once, few or many counts, or as a class when the clone is expanded.

d_call j_call v_call clone_size cdr3_aa cdr3_nt
NA TRBJ2-1 TRBV5-4 NA CASSHEDSFNEQFF TGTGCCAGCAGCCACGAGGACTCTTTCAATGAGCAGTTCTTC
TRBD2 TRBJ2-1 TRBV6-2/TRBV6-3 NA CASSYRLAGVIYEQFF TGTGCCAGCAGTTACCGACTAGCGGGAGTAATCTATGAGCAGTTCTTC
NA TRBJ2-1 TRBV27 few CASSLIQDNEQFF TGTGCCAGCAGTTTAATACAAGACAATGAGCAGTTCTTC
NA TRBJ1-1 TRBV5-8 NA CASSFLANTEAFF TGTGCCAGCAGCTTCTTGGCAAACACTGAAGCTTTCTTT
TRBD1 TRBJ1-1 TRBV4-1 NA CASSRGSGDSDTEAFF TGCGCCAGCAGCCGAGGATCCGGGGACAGCGACACTGAAGCTTTCTTT
NA TRBJ1-2 TRBV6-2/TRBV6-3 NA CASSPVGGKGYTF TGTGCCAGCAGCCCTGTGGGGGGTAAGGGCTACACCTTC
NA TRBJ2-1 TRBV11-1 NA CASSLRGRGDNEQFF TGTGCCAGCAGCCTGAGGGGGAGAGGTGACAATGAGCAGTTCTTC
TRBD2 TRBJ2-7 TRBV6-5 once CASSRTSGGLNEQYF TGTGCCAGCAGCCGGACTAGCGGGGGCCTCAACGAGCAGTACTTC
TRBD1 TRBJ2-4 TRBV7-2 NA CASSPTSGQGKNIQYF TGTGCCAGCAGCCCGACCTCCGGACAGGGGAAAAACATTCAGTACTTC
NA TRBJ2-1 TRBV2 few CASNSGLSSYNEQFF TGTGCCAGCAACAGCGGGTTAAGCTCCTACAATGAGCAGTTCTTC
TRBD1 TRBJ1-1 TRBV5-1 NA CASTEQGVWTEAFF TGCGCCAGCACCGAACAGGGGGTATGGACTGAAGCTTTCTTT
NA TRBJ1-6 TRBV5-1 NA CASSSRTGSYNSPLHF TGCGCCAGCAGCTCCCGGACGGGGAGTTATAATTCACCCCTCCACTTT
NA TRBJ2-7 TRBV7-9 few CASSPGGWTIYEQYF TGTGCCAGCAGCCCCGGGGGTTGGACCATCTACGAGCAGTACTTC
NA TRBJ1-4 TRBV11-3 NA CASSSGREVGEKLFF TGTGCCAGCAGCTCAGGACGGGAGGTTGGGGAAAAACTGTTTTTT
TRBD1 TRBJ1-5 TRBV27 NA CASKDRGKEPQHF TGTGCCAGTAAGGACAGGGGGAAGGAGCCCCAGCATTTT
TRBD1 TRBJ1-5 TRBV5-4 few CASSSGQSNQPQHF TGTGCCAGCAGCTCGGGACAGAGCAATCAGCCCCAGCATTTT
TRBD2 TRBJ2-5 TRBV5-1 NA CASSLVGGRDETQYF TGCGCCAGCAGCTTGGTAGGCGGGAGAGACGAGACCCAGTACTTC
NA TRBJ1-1 TRBV4-1 NA CASSQEQRRAFF TGCGCCAGCAGCCAAGAGCAGAGGAGGGCTTTCTTT
NA TRBJ2-7 TRBV9 NA CASSVEPFRDEQYF TGTGCCAGCAGCGTAGAACCGTTTCGAGACGAGCAGTACTTC
TRBD2 TRBJ2-7 TRBV7-3 once CASSRTSGAYEQYF TGTGCCAGCAGCCGGACTAGCGGGGCCTACGAGCAGTACTTC
NA TRBJ1-5 TRBV14 NA CASSQTLDRDNQPQHF TGTGCCAGCAGCCAGACCCTAGACAGAGACAATCAGCCCCAGCATTTT
TRBD1 TRBJ2-7 TRBV7-2 NA CASSLVDLGTGAYEQYF TGTGCCAGCAGCTTAGTAGACTTGGGGACAGGGGCCTACGAGCAGTACTTC
NA TRBJ2-1 TRBV6-5 NA CASRPLAGYNEQFF TGTGCCAGCAGACCCTTAGCAGGGTACAATGAGCAGTTCTTC
NA TRBJ1-6 TRBV6-5 NA CASSSQGNNSPLHF TGTGCCAGCAGTTCTCAGGGGAATAATTCACCCCTCCACTTT
NA TRBJ1-5 TRBV7-2 NA CASSSMTVLSNQPQHF TGTGCCAGCAGCTCGATGACAGTCCTTAGCAATCAGCCCCAGCATTTT
NA TRBJ1-3 TRBV19 once CAAQGWTAASGNTIYF TGTGCAGCACAAGGCTGGACAGCCGCGTCGGGAAACACCATATATTTT
NA TRBJ1-1 TRBV14 NA CASSLNPGLEAFF TGTGCCAGCAGCCTAAACCCAGGGCTTGAAGCTTTCTTT
TRBD1 TRBJ1-1 TRBV19 few CASSVRQGQMNTEAFF TGTGCCAGTAGTGTCAGACAGGGACAGATGAACACTGAAGCTTTCTTT
NA TRBJ1-2 TRBV19 NA CASRAGTYGYTF TGTGCCAGTAGGGCGGGAACCTATGGCTACACCTTC
TRBD1 TRBJ2-7 TRBV5-1 NA CASSLDGQGPLAYEQYF TGCGCCAGCAGCTTGGACGGACAGGGGCCGCTCGCCTACGAGCAGTACTTC